This T cell receptor beta chain was retrieved from a study of shared clonotypes between healthy human individuals. Overall study results and limits: Incomplete sequencing of sorted subsets was indicated by rarefaction despite large depth. Between a few donors, naive CD4 clonotypes were shared at a level of about 5%.

V lost 0 bases and J lost 3; bases outside the gene matches: 6. The germline CDR1 and CDR2 sequences are SGDLS and YYNGEE. This CDR3 spans 15 amino acids. Details on this clone: Its matching antigen is unknown.

Here immunoSEQ multiplex PCR was the method, and the copy in TCRdb shows in-frame clones only, minus some. Among 780,000 or so clones, about two thirds were seen once, and the ten largest hold more than 1.5%. Donation came from healthy HIV-negative adults that had no recent acute infections or vaccinations. Every donor was a Caucasian adult from Nashville, Tennessee. The rearrangement joins TRBV9 to TRBJ2-7; the match to TRBD1 covers 7 bases. This clonotype was obtained from a young woman in good health. Sequencing was carried out using memory CD4+ T cells sorted from blood. Regarding subset: CD45RA-negative fraction. The CDR3 region has the DNA TGTGCCAGCAGCGTAGGACAGGGAGTTTTCTACGAGCAGTACTTC. It encodes CASSVGQGVFYEQYF.